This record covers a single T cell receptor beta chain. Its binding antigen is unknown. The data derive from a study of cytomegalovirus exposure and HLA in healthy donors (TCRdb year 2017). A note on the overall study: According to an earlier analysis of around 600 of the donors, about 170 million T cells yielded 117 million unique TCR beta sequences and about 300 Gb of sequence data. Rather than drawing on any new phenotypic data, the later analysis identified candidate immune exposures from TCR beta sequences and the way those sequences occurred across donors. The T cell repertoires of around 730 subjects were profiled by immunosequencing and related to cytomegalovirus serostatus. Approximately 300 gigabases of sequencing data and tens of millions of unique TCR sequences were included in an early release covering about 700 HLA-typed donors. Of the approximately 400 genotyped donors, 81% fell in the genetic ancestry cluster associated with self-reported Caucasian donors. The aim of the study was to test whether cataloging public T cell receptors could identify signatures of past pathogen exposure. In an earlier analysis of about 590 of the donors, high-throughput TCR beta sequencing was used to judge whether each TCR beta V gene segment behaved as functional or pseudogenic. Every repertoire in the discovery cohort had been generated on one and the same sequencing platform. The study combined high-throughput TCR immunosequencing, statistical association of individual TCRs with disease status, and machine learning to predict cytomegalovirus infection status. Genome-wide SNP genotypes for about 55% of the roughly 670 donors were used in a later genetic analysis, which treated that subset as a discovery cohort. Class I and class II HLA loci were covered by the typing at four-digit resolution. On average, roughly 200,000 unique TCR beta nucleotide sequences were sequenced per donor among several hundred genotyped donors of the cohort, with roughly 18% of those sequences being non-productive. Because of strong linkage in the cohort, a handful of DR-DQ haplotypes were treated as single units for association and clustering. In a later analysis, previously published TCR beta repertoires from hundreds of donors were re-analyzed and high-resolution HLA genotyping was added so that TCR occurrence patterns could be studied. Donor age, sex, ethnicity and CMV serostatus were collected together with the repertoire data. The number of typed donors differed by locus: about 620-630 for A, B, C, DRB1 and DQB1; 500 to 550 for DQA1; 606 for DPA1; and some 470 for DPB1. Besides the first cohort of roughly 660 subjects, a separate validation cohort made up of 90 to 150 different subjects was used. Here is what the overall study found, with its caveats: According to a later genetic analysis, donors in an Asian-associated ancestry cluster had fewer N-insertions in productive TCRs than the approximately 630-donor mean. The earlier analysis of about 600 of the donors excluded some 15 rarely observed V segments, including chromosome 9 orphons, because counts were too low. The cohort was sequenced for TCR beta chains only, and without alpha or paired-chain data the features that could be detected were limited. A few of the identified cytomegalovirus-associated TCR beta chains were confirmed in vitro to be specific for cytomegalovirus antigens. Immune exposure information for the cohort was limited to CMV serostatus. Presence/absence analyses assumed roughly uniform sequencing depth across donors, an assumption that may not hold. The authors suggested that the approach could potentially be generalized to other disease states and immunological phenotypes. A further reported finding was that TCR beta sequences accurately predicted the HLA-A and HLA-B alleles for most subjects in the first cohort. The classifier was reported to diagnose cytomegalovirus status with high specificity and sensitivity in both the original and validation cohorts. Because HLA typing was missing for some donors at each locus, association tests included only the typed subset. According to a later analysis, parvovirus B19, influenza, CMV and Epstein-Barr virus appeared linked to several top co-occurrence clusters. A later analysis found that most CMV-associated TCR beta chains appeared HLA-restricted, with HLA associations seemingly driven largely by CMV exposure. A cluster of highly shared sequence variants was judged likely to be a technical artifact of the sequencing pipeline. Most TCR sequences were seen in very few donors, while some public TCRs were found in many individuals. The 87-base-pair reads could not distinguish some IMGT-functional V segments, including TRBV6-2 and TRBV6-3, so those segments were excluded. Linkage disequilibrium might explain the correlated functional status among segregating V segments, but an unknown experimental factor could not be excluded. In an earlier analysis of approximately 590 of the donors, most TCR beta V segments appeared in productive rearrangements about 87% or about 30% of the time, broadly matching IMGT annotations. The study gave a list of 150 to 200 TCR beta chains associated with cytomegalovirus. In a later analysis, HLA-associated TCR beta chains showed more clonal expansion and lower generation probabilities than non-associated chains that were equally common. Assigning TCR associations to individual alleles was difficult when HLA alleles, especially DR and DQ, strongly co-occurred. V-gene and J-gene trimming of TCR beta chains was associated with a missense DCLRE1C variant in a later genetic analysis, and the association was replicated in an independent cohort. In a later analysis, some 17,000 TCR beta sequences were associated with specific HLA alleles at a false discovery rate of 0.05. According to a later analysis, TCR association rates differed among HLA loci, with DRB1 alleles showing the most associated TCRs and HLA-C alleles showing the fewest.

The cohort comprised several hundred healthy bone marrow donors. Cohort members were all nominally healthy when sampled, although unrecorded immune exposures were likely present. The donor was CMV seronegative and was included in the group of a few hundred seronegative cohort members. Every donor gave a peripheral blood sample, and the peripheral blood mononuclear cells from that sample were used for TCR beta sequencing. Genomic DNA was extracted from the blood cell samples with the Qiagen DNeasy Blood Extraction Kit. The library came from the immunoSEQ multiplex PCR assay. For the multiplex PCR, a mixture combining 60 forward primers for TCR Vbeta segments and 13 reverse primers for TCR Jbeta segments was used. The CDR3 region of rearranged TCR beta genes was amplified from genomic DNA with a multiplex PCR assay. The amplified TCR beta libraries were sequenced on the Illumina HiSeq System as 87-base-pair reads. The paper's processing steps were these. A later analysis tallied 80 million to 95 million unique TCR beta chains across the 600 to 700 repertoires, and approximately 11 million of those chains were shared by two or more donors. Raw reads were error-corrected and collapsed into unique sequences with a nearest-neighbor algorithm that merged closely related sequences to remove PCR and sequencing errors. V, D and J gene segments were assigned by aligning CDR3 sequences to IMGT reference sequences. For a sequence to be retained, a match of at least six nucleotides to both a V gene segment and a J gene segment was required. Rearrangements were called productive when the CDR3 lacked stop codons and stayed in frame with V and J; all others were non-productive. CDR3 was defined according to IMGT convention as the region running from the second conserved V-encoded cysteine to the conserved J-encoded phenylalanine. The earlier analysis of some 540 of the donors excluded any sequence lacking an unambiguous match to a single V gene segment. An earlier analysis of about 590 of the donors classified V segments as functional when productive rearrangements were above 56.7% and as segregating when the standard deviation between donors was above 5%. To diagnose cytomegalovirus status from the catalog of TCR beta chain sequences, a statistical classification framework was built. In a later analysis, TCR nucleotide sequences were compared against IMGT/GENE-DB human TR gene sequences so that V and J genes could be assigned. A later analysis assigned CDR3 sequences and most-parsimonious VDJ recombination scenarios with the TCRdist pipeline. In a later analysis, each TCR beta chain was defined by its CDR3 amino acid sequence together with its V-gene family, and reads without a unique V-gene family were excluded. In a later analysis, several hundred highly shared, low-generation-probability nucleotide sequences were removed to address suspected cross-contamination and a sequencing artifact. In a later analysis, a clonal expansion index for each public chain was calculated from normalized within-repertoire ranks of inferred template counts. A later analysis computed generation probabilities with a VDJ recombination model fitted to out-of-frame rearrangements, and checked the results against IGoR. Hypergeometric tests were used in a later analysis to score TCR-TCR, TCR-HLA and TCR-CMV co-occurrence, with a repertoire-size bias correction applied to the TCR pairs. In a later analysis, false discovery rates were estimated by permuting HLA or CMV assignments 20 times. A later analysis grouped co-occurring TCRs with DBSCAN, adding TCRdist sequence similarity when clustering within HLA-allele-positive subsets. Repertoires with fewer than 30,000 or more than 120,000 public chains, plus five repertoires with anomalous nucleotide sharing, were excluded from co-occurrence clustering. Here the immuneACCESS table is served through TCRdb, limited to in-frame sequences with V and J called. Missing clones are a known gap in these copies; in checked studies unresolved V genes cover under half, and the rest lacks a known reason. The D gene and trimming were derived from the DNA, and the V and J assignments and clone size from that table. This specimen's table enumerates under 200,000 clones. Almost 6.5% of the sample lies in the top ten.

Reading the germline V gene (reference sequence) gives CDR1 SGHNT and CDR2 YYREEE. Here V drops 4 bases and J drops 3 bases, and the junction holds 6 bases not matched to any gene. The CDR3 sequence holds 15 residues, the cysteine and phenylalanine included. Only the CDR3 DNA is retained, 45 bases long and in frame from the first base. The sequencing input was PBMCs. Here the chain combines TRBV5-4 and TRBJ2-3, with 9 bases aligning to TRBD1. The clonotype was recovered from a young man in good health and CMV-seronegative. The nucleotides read TGTGCCAGCAGCATACGGACAGGGGAGACAGATACGCAGTATTTT. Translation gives CASSIRTGETDTQYF.